These 10 T cell receptor beta chains were sequenced from one sample in a study of patients and donors after allogeneic stem cell transplantation. TCRdb re-called the RT-PCR reads through MiXCR, storing one row per CDR3 protein. The sample records some 87,000 distinct CDR3 sequences, about 48% being singletons. The sequenced sample was blood, either unsorted or a sorted T cell fraction (not recorded which). Source of these receptors: a human donor who was either an allogeneic HSCT recipient or a stem cell or donor lymphocyte infusion donor (not recorded which). It is not recorded whose cells these are; they may come from a transplant donor.

This clonotype was counted ten times or more. V usage is TRBV12-3 or TRBV12-4 and J usage is TRBJ1-1, with 10 bases fitting TRBD1. Trimming removed 5 bases from V and 6 bases from J; junction bases left unmatched: 9. The CDR3 is 15 residues long. DNA of the CDR3: TGTGCCAGCAGTCTCGCCGGGACAGGGGCGGCTGAAGCTTTCTTT. Encoded protein: CASSLAGTGAAEAFF.

This chain connects TRBV28 to TRBJ1-1, with D unresolved. This CDR3 has 14 amino acids. Trimming took 7 bases from V and 0 from J, leaving 12 bases between them. CDR1 is MDHEN and CDR2 is SYDVKM in the germline V gene. The CDR3 region has the DNA TGTGCCAGCAAGAAGCCTCACATGAACACTGAAGCTTTCTTT. This sequence encodes CASKKPHMNTEAFF.

This clonotype turned up a few times. The chain uses TRBV7-9 and TRBJ1-2; 7 nucleotides match TRBD1. J gave up 8 bases and V 1 base, and 10 bases lay outside the gene matches. CDR3 length: 15 residues. Per the germline V gene, CDR1 is SEHNR and CDR2 is FQNEAQ (reference sequence). CDR3 sequence: CASSLENRGKFGYTF. The DNA of the CDR3 is TGTGCCAGCAGCTTAGAGAACAGGGGAAAATTCGGCTACACCTTC.

This chain links TRBV4-3 with TRBJ1-6; 7 bases are a match to TRBD1. There are 15 residues in the CDR3. Trimming removed 5 bases from V and 9 bases from J; junction bases left unmatched: 10. Germline-derived CDR1 and CDR2 are LGHNA and YSLEER. The CDR3 nucleotides are TGCGCCAGCAGCAACGACAGGGCGAGGGGTTCACCCCTCCACTTT. This encodes CASSNDRARGSPLHF.

The chain recombines TRBV29-1 with TRBJ1-2; 11 bases fit TRBD1. The germline V gene has CDR1 SQVTM and CDR2 ANQGSEA. The CDR3 is made up of 14 amino acids. Trimming removed 6 bases from V and 6 bases from J; junction bases left unmatched: 9. In DNA form, the CDR3 reads TGCAGCGTGGGCAGGGGACAGGGGGTTGATGGCTACACCTTC. Its protein product is CSVGRGQGVDGYTF.

This clonotype has a handful of counts. The chain is built from TRBV20-1 and TRBJ1-1; TRBD1 matches 11 bases. The CDR3 extends over 15 amino acids. After removal of 4 bases from V and 1 base from J, the junction contained 5 bases not matched to a gene. The germline V gene has CDR1 DFQATT and CDR2 SNEGSKA (reference sequence). The CDR3 is CSATRTGGTNTEAFF. The DNA for the CDR3 is TGCAGTGCTACCCGGACAGGGGGCACGAACACTGAAGCTTTCTTT.

CDR3 sequence reads: CSASWGRDNEQFF. CDR3 DNA sequence: TGCAGTGCTAGTTGGGGTCGTGACAATGAGCAGTTCTTC. V and J are TRBV20-1 and TRBJ2-1; no reliable D call. V lost 3 bases, J lost 5 bases, and 11 bases lay in between. There are 13 residues in the CDR3. Germline V lookup: CDR1 DFQATT, CDR2 SNEGSKA (reference sequence).

The CDR3 DNA reads TGTGCCAGCACCAGGACAGGGCAGAACACTGAAGCTTTCTTT. Translation: CASTRTGQNTEAFF. V gene TRBV12-3 or TRBV12-4 combines with J gene TRBJ1-1, with TRBD1 matching over 8 bases. V was pared by 7 bases and J by 1 base, with 5 bases of the junction left unmatched. The length of the CDR3 is 14 residues.

The rearrangement links TRBV4-1 to TRBJ1-5; the match to TRBD1 covers 12 bases. Germline CDR1 reads MGHRA; CDR2 reads YSYEKL. This CDR3 has 16 residues. V lost 2 bases, J lost 4 bases, and 3 bases stayed unmatched. The CDR3 protein is CASSQPGQGANQPQHF. CDR3 bases: TGCGCCAGCAGCCAACCGGGACAGGGGGCAAATCAGCCCCAGCATTTT.

Comment on this clonotype: Germline and junction disagree at one end, which may indicate a read error. The CDR3 DNA is TGCAGCGTTAAAGATCATAGCAATCAGCCCCAGCATTTT. Protein sequence: CSVKDHSNQPQHF. The V and J genes are TRBV29-1 and TRBJ1-5; no clear D. Germline loops: CDR1 SQVTM, CDR2 ANQGSEA. This CDR3 is built from 13 residues.